A selection of T cell receptor beta chains follows, all from one sample in a study of tumor-infiltrating lymphocytes in primary liver carcinoma. In TCRdb, the multiplex PCR reads were re-called with MiXCR into one record per CDR3 protein. The table shows approximately 37,000 distinct CDR3 sequences, with approximately 73% occurring only once. Sequencing was carried out using liver tumor tissue from sampling region 4. These receptors were taken from a man aged 40-49 years with primary liver carcinoma and hepatitis B virus infection. Both conserved end residues are part of each CDR3. A D gene is named only where the DNA matches it firmly. The listing skips clone size in some rows; elsewhere it reads once, few, many or a size class.

size: many
length: 15
D: TRBD1
V: TRBV5-1
J: TRBJ1-5
CDR3: CASSAEGTGSQPQHF
DNA: TGCGCCAGCAGCGCCGAGGGGACAGGCAGTCAGCCCCAGCATTTT

size: NA
length: 15
D: NA
V: TRBV28
J: TRBJ2-7
CDR3: CACRSTGAGSYEQYF
DNA: TGTGCCTGCAGGTCAACCGGGGCCGGTTCCTACGAGCAGTACTTC

size: NA
length: 15
D: NA
V: TRBV11-2
J: TRBJ1-5
CDR3: CASSSGTWEIQPQHF
DNA: TGTGCCAGCAGCTCCGGGACATGGGAAATTCAGCCCCAGCATTTC

size: NA
length: 17
D: NA
V: TRBV14
J: TRBJ2-5
CDR3: CASSLARRGDQHETQCF
DNA: TGTGCCAGCAGCCTAGCCCGGAGAGGGGACCAGCACGAGACCCAGTGCTTC

size: NA
length: 18
D: NA
V: TRBV29-1
J: TRBJ1-2
CDR3: CSVGAPIGTQVTNYGYTF
DNA: TGCAGCGTTGGGGCACCAATAGGAACTCAAGTGACTAACTACGGCTACACCTTC

size: once
length: 15
D: NA
V: TRBV4-3
J: TRBJ1-5
CDR3: CASSQDPGGNQPQHF
DNA: TGCGCCAGCAGCCAAGACCCGGGCGGGAATCAGCCACAGCATTTT

size: NA
length: 13
D: NA
V: TRBV29-1
J: TRBJ2-5
CDR3: CSSSSEGQETQYF
DNA: TGTAGCTCATCATCGGAGGGCCAAGAGACCCAGTACTTT

size: NA
length: 18
D: TRBD2
V: TRBV4-3
J: TRBJ2-2
CDR3: CPSSQATSGHTNTGELSF
DNA: TGCCCCAGCAGCCAAGCCACTAGCGGACATACGAACACCGGGGAGCTGTCCTTT

size: NA
length: 13
D: NA
V: TRBV11-2
J: TRBJ2-1
CDR3: CASNPMIKASRFF
DNA: TGTGCCAGCAACCCGATGATTAAGGCCTCGCGGTTCTTT

size: NA
length: 15
D: NA
V: TRBV29-1
J: TRBJ2-5
CDR3: CSVEGSGHFQETQYF
DNA: TGCAGCGTTGAAGGATCCGGACACTTCCAAGAGACCCAGTACTTT

size: NA
length: 13
D: NA
V: TRBV29-1
J: TRBJ2-1
CDR3: CSVLISSGHKQFF
DNA: TGCAGCGTTCTGATATCGTCCGGGCATAAGCAGTTCTTC

size: NA
length: 15
D: TRBD1
V: TRBV14
J: TRBJ2-7
CDR3: CASSQGWTGSYEEYF
DNA: TGTGCCAGCAGCCAAGGTTGGACAGGGTCCTACGAGGAGTACTTC

size: few
length: 13
D: TRBD2
V: TRBV20-1
J: TRBJ2-7
CDR3: CSAPKLAGYEQYF
DNA: TGCAGTGCGCCCAAGCTAGCGGGGTACGAGCAGTACTTC

size: NA
length: 14
D: NA
V: TRBV6-6
J: TRBJ1-5
CDR3: CASKEGNGNQPQHF
DNA: TGTGCCAGCAAAGAGGGGAATGGCAATCAGCCCCAGCATTTT

size: once
length: 13
D: NA
V: TRBV14
J: TRBJ2-3
CDR3: CASSRRYTDMQYF
DNA: TGTGCCAGCAGCCGGAGATACACAGATATGCAGTATTTT

size: NA
length: 16
D: TRBD2
V: TRBV6-6
J: TRBJ2-1
CDR3: CASSYQGGWPDNEQFF
DNA: TGTGCCAGCAGTTACCAGGGAGGGTGGCCCGACAATGAGCAGTTCTTC

size: NA
length: 13
D: TRBD2
V: TRBV7-8
J: TRBJ2-3
CDR3: CTSSYAGVDMQYF
DNA: TGTACGAGCAGCTACGCGGGAGTAGATATGCAGTATTTT

size: NA
length: 18
D: TRBD2
V: TRBV5-1
J: TRBJ2-3
CDR3: CVSSFVSGRAKSIDTQYF
DNA: TGCGTCAGCAGCTTCGTCAGCGGGAGGGCCAAAAGCATAGATACGCAGTATTTT

size: NA
length: 13
D: TRBD1
V: TRBV11-1
J: TRBJ2-7
CDR3: CTSRGKRPYEQYF
DNA: TGTACCAGCAGGGGGAAGCGACCCTACGAACAGTACTTC

size: many
length: 18
D: TRBD2
V: TRBV20-1
J: TRBJ2-5
CDR3: CSARDPQETSGPQETQYF
DNA: TGCAGTGCTAGAGATCCGCAGGAGACTAGCGGGCCACAAGAGACCCAGTACTTC

size: many
length: 15
D: NA
V: TRBV28
J: TRBJ1-5
CDR3: CAGTSGFMGNQPQHF
DNA: TGTGCCGGCACCTCAGGGTTTATGGGCAATCAGCCCCAGCATTTT

size: NA
length: 15
D: TRBD2
V: TRBV5-4
J: TRBJ2-7
CDR3: CTSSLAGGRAHEQYF
DNA: TGTACCAGCAGCTTGGCGGGCGGGAGGGCCCACGAGCAGTATTTC

size: NA
length: 13
D: NA
V: TRBV30
J: TRBJ1-1
CDR3: CAWRFVMNIETFF
DNA: TGTGCCTGGAGATTCGTCATGAACATTGAAACTTTCTTT

size: medium-sized
length: 17
D: TRBD2
V: TRBV10-2
J: TRBJ2-3
CDR3: CASSELQGLASTDTQYF
DNA: TGCGCCAGCAGTGAGTTACAGGGACTAGCTAGCACAGATACGCAGTATTTT

size: NA
length: 16
D: TRBD2
V: TRBV5-4
J: TRBJ2-3
CDR3: CTSSPLAGGTTDTQYF
DNA: TGCACCAGCAGCCCTCTAGCGGGAGGGACCACAGATACGCAGTATTTT

size: once
length: 14
D: NA
V: TRBV11-2
J: TRBJ2-7
CDR3: CASSSDRNSYEQYF
DNA: TGTGCCAGCAGCTCCGACAGGAACTCCTACGAGCAGTACTTT

size: few
length: 12
D: NA
V: TRBV12-3/TRBV12-4
J: TRBJ2-1
CDR3: CVSSFLGDEQFF
DNA: TGTGTCAGCAGTTTCCTGGGGGATGAGCAGTTCTTC

size: NA
length: 14
D: NA
V: TRBV29-1
J: TRBJ1-1
CDR3: CSVELGLLNTEVFF
DNA: TGCAGCGTTGAACTTGGCCTCTTGAACACTGAGGTTTTCTTT

size: NA
length: 15
D: NA
V: TRBV28
J: TRBJ2-7
CDR3: CASSRGSGVAYEQYF
DNA: TGTGCCAGCAGCCGGGGGTCGGGGGTCGCCTACGAGCAGTACTTC

size: NA
length: 15
D: NA
V: TRBV11-2
J: TRBJ2-7
CDR3: CASSLTLARASERYF
DNA: TGTGCCAGCAGCTTAACCCTAGCGAGGGCTAGCGAGCGATACTTC